This T cell receptor (beta chain) was observed in a study of shared clonotypes between healthy human individuals. Ends included, the CDR3 has 20 residues. Points on this clone: The DNA is omitted, as the CDR3 cannot be located on it reliably, and the CDR3 follows TCRdb's listing.

The data were produced by immunoSEQ multiplex PCR, yet TCRdb's version contains in-frame clones alone and is incomplete. The sample shows 2,500,000 or so clones, roughly 92% of them seen only once. This chain connects TRBV21-1 to TRBJ2-1; TRBD2 is taken as the D call from the table, unchecked against the DNA. TRBV21-1 is a pseudogene locus. This sequence was found in a man between 18 and 29 years old in good health. Some clones in this sample may be carry-over from other donors' samples. The source material was naive CD4+ T cells from PBMCs. Subset described: CD45RA+ positively selected. Here the CDR3 reads CASSKVGGGTSGSSYNEQFF.